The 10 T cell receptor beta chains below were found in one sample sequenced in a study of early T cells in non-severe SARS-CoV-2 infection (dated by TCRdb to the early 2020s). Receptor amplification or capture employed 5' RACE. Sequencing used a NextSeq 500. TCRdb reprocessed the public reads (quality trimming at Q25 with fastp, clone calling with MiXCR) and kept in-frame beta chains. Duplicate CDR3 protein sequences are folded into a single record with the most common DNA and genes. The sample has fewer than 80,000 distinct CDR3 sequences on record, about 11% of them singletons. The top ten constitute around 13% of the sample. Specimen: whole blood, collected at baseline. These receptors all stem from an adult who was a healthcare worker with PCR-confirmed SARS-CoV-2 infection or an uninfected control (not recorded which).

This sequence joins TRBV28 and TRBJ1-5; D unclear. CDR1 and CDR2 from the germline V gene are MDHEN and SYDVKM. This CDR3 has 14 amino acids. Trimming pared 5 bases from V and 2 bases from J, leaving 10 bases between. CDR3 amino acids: CASSPPGGNQPQHF. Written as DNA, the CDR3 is TGTGCCAGCAGTCCTCCGGGAGGCAATCAGCCCCAGCATTTT.

The CDR3 here is CASRRQDSYEQYF. Here the CDR3 DNA reads TGTGCCAGCAGAAGACAGGACTCCTACGAGCAGTACTTC. The V gene is TRBV2, the J gene TRBJ2-7; maybe TRBD1 (6 bases). CDR1 is SNHLY and CDR2 is FYNNEI in the germline V gene. The V end was cut by 6 bases, the J end by 0 bases, with 9 bases between. The CDR3 sequence is 13 residues long.

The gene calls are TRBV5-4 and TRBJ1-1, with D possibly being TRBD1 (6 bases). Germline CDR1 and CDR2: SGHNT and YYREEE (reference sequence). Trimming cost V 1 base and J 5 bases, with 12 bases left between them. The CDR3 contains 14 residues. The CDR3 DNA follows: TGTGCCAGCAGCTTGACAGGGCAAGTAACTGAAGCTTTCTTT. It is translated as CASSLTGQVTEAFF.

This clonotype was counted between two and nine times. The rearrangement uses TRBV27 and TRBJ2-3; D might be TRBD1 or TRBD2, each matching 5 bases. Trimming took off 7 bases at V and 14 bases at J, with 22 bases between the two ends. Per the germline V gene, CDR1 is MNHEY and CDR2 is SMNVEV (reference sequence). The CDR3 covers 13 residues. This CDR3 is CASNELGDRQLYF. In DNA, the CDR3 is TGTGCCAGCAACGAACTAGGGGATCGTCAACTGTATTTT.

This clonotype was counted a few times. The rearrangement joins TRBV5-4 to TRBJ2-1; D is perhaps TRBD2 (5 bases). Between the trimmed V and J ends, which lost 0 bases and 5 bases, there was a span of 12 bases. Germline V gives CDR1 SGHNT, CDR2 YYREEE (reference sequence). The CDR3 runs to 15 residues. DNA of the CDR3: TGTGCCAGCAGCTTGGGCCTCATAGCGAACAATGAGCAGTTCTTC. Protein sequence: CASSLGLIANNEQFF.

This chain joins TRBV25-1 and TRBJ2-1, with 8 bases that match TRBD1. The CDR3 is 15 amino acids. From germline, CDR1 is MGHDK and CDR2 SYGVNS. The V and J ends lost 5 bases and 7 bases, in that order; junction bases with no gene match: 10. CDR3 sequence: CASSKAGTGSNEQFF. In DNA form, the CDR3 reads TGTGCCAGCAGTAAAGCCGGGACAGGATCTAATGAGCAGTTCTTC.

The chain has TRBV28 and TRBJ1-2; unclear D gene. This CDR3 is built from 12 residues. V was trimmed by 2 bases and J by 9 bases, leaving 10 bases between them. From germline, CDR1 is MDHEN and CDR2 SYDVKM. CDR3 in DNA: TGTGCCAGCAGTTTAGTCTCTATGCGCTACACCTTC. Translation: CASSLVSMRYTF.

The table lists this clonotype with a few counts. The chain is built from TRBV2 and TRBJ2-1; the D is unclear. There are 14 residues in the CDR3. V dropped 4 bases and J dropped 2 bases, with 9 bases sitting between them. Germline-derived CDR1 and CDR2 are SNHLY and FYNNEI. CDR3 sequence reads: CASSVIRPYNEQFF. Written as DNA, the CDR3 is TGTGCCAGCAGTGTGATTAGGCCCTACAATGAGCAGTTCTTC.

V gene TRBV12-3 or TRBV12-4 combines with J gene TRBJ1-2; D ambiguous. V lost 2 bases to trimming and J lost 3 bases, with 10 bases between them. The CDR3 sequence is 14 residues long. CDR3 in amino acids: CASSLIGGDYGYTF. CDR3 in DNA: TGTGCCAGCAGTTTAATAGGAGGTGACTATGGCTACACCTTC.

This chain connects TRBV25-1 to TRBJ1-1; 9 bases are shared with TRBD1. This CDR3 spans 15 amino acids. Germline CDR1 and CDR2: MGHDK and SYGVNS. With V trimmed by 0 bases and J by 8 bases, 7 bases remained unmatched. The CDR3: CASSEYVPGQGEAFF. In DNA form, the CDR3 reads TGTGCCAGCAGTGAATATGTCCCGGGACAGGGCGAAGCTTTCTTT. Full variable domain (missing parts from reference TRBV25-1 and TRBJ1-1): EADIYQTPRYLVIGTGKKITLECSQTMGHDKMYWYQQDPGMELHLIHYSYGVNSTEKGDLSSESTVSRIRTEHFPLTLESARPSHTSQYLCASSEYVPGQGEAFFGQGTRLTVV.